This entry features one TCR beta chain sequence. Its antigen is unidentified. Three rounds of nested PCR, following a modified ARM-PCR protocol, produced the TCRbeta library. TCRdb redid the calling of the multiplex PCR reads with MiXCR, one entry per CDR3 protein. The sample contains some 200,000 distinct CDR3 sequences, over 55% of which appear only once. This specimen belongs to a study of tumor and adjacent non-tumor tissue in lung cancer. Overall study context: Aged about 30 to 76 years, patients included nine to ten men and roughly five women with stage I to III disease.

V gave up 7 bases and J gave up 9 bases, with 22 bases separating them. Germline lookup yields CDR1 MDHEN and CDR2 SYDVKM. CDR3 length: 15 amino acids. This sample's RNA came from whole unsorted tissue. Chemotherapy-naive patients with new lung cancer underwent thoracic surgery in China, August–late 2014. Overall study results and limits: Tumor repertoires had a smaller top 100 clone share than normal lung. Patients with more diverse tumor TCRs had worse survival.

The material sequenced was lung tumor tissue. The rearrangement uses TRBV28 and TRBJ2-1; D is perhaps TRBD2 (5 bases). The clonotype comes from a man in his sixties with non-small cell lung cancer. CDR3 loop: CASNASGRGLAEQFF. CDR3 coding DNA: TGTGCCAGCAATGCCAGCGGCAGAGGATTGGCTGAGCAGTTCTTC.